These 14 T cell receptor beta chains were sequenced from one sample in a study of Ad26.COV2.S vaccination and SARS-CoV-2 variants. The method was immunoSEQ multiplex PCR; TCRdb's version includes in-frame clones alone and lacks a portion of them. Of fewer than 800,000 clones in the sample, more than 70% were seen once. Treatment indicated: about 20 received Ad26.COV2.S at low or high dose, single or two shots; about five received placebo; per-sample allocation not given. Collection of the samples took place on day 63 after the first injection of vaccine or placebo. The sample here was peripheral blood, taken in a trial of Ad26.COV2.S vaccine versus placebo. The receptors come from a person between 18 and 65 years old who received the Ad26.COV2.S COVID-19 vaccine or a placebo.

V usage is TRBV11-3 and J usage is TRBJ2-2; 8 bases map to TRBD1. V lost 5 bases and J lost 6; bases outside the gene matches: 5. CDR1 and CDR2 from the germline V gene are SGHNT and YENEEA. CDR3 size: 14 residues. CDR3 DNA: TGTGCCAGCAGCCAACAGGGGGAGGCCGGGGAGCTGTTTTTT. The encoded protein is CASSQQGEAGELFF.

The chain joins TRBV19 to TRBJ2-7; D unresolved. CDR1 is LNHDA and CDR2 is SQIVND in the germline V gene (reference sequence). This CDR3 spans 12 amino acids. With 6 bases removed from V and 2 bases from J, the gap between germline ends came to 8 bases. CDR3 DNA sequence: TGTGCCAGTAGCGCCATTCCCTACGAGCAGTACTTC. It specifies CASSAIPYEQYF.

This clone was counted only a few times. V usage is TRBV19 and J usage is TRBJ1-2; D is possibly TRBD1 (5 bases). V lost 1 base, J lost 2 bases, and 8 bases lay in between. CDR1 and CDR2 from the germline V gene are LNHDA and SQIVND (reference sequence). The CDR3 is made up of 14 amino acids. The CDR3: CASSIGAGNYGYTF. The DNA for the CDR3 is TGTGCCAGTAGTATAGGGGCAGGGAACTATGGCTACACCTTC.

This CDR3 is CASRVRGNEKLFF. The CDR3 DNA follows: TGTGCCAGTAGGGTCAGGGGGAATGAAAAACTGTTTTTT. The chain combines TRBV19 with TRBJ1-4; TRBD1 aligns across 7 bases. V gave up 6 bases and J gave up 5 bases; unmatched junction bases: 3. This CDR3 is built from 13 residues. Germline V CDR1 and CDR2: LNHDA, SQIVND (reference sequence).

The gene calls are TRBV6-2 or TRBV6-3 and TRBJ2-7, with D tentatively TRBD2 (6 bases). Looked up from germline, CDR1 is MNHEY and CDR2 is SVGEGT. V was pared by 5 bases and J by 0 bases, with 17 bases between. CDR3 length: 16 residues. Here the CDR3 reads CASSGVGSGTSYEQYF. The CDR3 bases are TGTGCCAGCAGTGGGGTAGGTAGCGGAACCTCCTACGAGCAGTACTTC.

The rearrangement joins TRBV18 to TRBJ2-1, with 12 bases lining up with TRBD2. Germline CDR1 reads KGHSH; CDR2 reads LQKENI. Trimming cost V 0 bases and J 6 bases; bases outside gene matches: 9. The CDR3 extends over 18 amino acids. This chain's CDR3 is CASSPPLPLAGGGNEQFF. CDR3 sequence (DNA): TGTGCCAGCTCACCACCTCTCCCCCTAGCGGGAGGGGGCAATGAGCAGTTCTTC.

This chain links TRBV23-1 with TRBJ2-7, with D perhaps assigned TRBD1 or TRBD2 (6 bases each). TRBV23-1 is designated an ORF whose function remains uncertain. V was shortened by 7 bases and J by 3 bases, with 22 bases between the two germline ends. The CDR3 covers 16 residues. CDR3 protein: CASTPVSGAKVYEQYF. The DNA of the CDR3 is TGCGCCAGCACCCCAGTGTCGGGGGCGAAGGTCTACGAGCAGTACTTC.

The genes are TRBV7-9 and TRBJ2-1, with TRBD2 identical over 8 bases. Germline loops: CDR1 SEHNR, CDR2 FQNEAQ (reference sequence). The trim removed 5 bases at V and 4 bases at J, leaving 7 bases unmatched. There are 15 residues in the CDR3. CDR3 sequence: CASSLRAGEYNEQFF. CDR3 nucleotide sequence: TGTGCCAGCAGCCTCCGAGCGGGAGAGTACAATGAGCAGTTCTTC.

V usage is TRBV27 and J usage is TRBJ1-2; TRBD1 agrees at 10 bases. Germline assignment: CDR1 MNHEY and CDR2 SMNVEV (reference sequence). This CDR3 is 15 amino acids long. The V segment lost 6 bases and the J segment 5 bases; nucleotides outside the gene matches: 9. The CDR3 here is CASSQQTGGGYGYTF. For the CDR3, the DNA is TGTGCCAGCAGCCAACAGACAGGGGGCGGTTATGGCTACACCTTC.

The chain uses TRBV5-4 and TRBJ1-6; 8 bases map to TRBD1. The CDR3 consists of 16 residues. The germline CDR1 and CDR2 sequences are SGHNT and YYREEE (reference sequence). The trim removed 4 bases at V and 4 bases at J, leaving 7 bases unmatched. The DNA for the CDR3 is TGTGCCAGCAGCCCGGACAGGGCGTATTATAATTCACCCCTCCACTTT. It specifies CASSPDRAYYNSPLHF.

The gene calls are TRBV5-1 and TRBJ1-2; TRBD1 matches at 7 bases. The CDR3 extends over 12 amino acids. Germline trimming cut 3 bases from V and 8 bases from J; bases unmatched to any gene: 4. CDR1 is SGHRS, CDR2 YFSETQ, per germline. The CDR3 spells CASSSNRGGYTF. The CDR3 nucleotides read TGCGCCAGCAGCTCTAACAGGGGCGGCTACACCTTC. The full variable domain, its missing parts supplied by reference TRBV5-1 and TRBJ1-2, is KAGVTQTPRYLIKTRGQQVTLSCSPISGHRSVSWYQQTPGQGLQFLFEYFSETQRNKGNFPGRFSGRQFSNSRSEMNVSTLELGDSALYLCASSSNRGGYTFGSGTRLTVV.

V and J are TRBV5-4 and TRBJ1-6; no firm D call. Germline-derived CDR1 and CDR2 are SGHNT and YYREEE (reference sequence). V shed 4 bases and J shed 6 bases, with 11 bases lying between them. There are 14 residues in the CDR3. CDR3 in amino acids: CASSRSLTNSPLHF. The CDR3 bases are TGTGCCAGCAGCAGGTCCTTAACTAATTCACCCCTCCACTTT.

A single count supports this clone. The V and J genes are TRBV7-9 and TRBJ1-4; D is unresolved. The germline gives CDR1 SEHNR, CDR2 FQNEAQ (reference sequence). The CDR3 is 16 amino acids. Trimming cost V 2 bases and J 2 bases, with 12 bases left between them. CDR3: CASSLLTGSTNEKLFF. The CDR3 DNA is TGTGCCAGCAGCTTACTTACGGGGTCGACTAATGAAAAACTGTTTTTT.

This sequence joins TRBV24-1 and TRBJ2-1, with D maybe TRBD1 (6 bases). The CDR3 has 15 amino acids. Germline V gene lookup returns CDR1 KGHDR and CDR2 SFDVKD. The V end lost 3 bases, the J end lost 7 bases, and 15 bases lay between the germline ends. CDR3 DNA sequence: TGTGCCACCAGTGATGTACAGGGTAGAAGTAATGAGCAGTTCTTC. Its translation is CATSDVQGRSNEQFF.